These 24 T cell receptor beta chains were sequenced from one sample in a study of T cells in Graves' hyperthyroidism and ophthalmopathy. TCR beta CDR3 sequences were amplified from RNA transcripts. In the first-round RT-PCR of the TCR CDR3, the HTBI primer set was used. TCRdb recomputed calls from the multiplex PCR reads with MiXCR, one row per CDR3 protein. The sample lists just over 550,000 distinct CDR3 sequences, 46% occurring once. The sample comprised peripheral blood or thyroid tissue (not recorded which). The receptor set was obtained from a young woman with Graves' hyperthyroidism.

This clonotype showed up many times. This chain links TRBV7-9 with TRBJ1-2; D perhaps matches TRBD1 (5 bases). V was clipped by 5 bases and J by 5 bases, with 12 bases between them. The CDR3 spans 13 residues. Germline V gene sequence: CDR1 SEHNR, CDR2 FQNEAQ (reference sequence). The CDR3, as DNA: TGTGCCAGCAGCCAAGGGCGGGGGTATGGCTACACCTTC. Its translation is CASSQGRGYGYTF.

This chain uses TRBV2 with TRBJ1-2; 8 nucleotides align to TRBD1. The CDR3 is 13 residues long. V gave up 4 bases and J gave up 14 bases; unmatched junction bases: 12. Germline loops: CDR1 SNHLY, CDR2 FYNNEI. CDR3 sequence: CASSGGTGMGFTF. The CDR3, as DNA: TGTGCCAGCAGTGGAGGGACAGGAATGGGCTTTACCTTC. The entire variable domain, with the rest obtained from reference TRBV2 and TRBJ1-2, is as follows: EPEVTQTPSHQVTQMGQEVILRCVPISNHLYFYWYRQILGQKVEFLVSFYNNEISEKSEIFDDQFSVERPDGSNFTLKIRSTKLEDSAMYFCASSGGTGMGFTFGSGTRLTVV.

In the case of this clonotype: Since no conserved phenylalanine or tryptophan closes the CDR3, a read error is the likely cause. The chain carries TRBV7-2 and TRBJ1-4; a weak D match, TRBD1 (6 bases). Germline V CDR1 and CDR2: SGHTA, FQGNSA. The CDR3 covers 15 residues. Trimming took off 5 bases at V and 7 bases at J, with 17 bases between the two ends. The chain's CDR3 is CASSTARGLGEKLFL. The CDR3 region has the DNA TGTGCCAGCAGCACCGCCCGGGGGCTAGGTGAAAAACTGTTTCTT.

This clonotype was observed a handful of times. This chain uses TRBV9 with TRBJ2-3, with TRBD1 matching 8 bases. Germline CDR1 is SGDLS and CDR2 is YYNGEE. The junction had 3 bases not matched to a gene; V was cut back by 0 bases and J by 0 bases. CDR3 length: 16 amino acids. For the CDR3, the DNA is TGTGCCAGCAGCGTAGCGACAGGGGTTAGCACAGATACGCAGTATTTT. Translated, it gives CASSVATGVSTDTQYF.

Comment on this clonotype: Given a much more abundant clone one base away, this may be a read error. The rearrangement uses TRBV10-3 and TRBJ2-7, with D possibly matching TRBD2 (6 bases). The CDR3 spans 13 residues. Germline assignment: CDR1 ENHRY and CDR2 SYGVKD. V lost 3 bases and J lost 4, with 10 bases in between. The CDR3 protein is CAISDTGGYEQYF. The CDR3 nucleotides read TGTGCCATCAGTGATACCGGGGGATACGAGCAGTACTTC.

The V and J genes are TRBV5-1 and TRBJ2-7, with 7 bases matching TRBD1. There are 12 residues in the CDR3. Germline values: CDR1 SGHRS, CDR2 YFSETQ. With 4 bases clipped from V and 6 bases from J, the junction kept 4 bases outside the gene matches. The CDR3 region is CASSTGVGEQYF. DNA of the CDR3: TGCGCCAGCAGCACAGGGGTCGGCGAGCAGTACTTC.

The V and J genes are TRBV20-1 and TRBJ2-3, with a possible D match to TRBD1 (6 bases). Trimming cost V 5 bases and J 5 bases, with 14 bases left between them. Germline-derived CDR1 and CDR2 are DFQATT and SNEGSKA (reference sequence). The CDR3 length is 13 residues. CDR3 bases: TGCAGTGCTCAGGACAGAAGTGTAGATACGCAGTATTTT. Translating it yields CSAQDRSVDTQYF.

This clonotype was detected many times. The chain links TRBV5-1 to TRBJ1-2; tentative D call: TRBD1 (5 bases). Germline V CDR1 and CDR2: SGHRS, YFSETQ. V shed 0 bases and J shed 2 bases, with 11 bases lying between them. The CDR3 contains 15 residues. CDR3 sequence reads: CASSLVGEENYGYTF. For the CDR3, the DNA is TGCGCCAGCAGCTTGGTAGGGGAAGAAAACTATGGCTACACCTTC.

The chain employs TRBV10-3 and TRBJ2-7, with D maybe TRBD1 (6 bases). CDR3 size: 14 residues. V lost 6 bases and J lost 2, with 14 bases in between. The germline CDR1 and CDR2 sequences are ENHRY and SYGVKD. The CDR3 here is CAIRDDRDTYEQYF. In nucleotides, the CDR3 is TGTGCCATCAGAGACGACCGGGACACCTACGAGCAGTACTTC.

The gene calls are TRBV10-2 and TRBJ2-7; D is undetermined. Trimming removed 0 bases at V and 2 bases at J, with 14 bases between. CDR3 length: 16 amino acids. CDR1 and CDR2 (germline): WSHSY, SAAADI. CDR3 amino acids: CASSESALIWPYEQYF. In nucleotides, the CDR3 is TGCGCCAGCAGTGAGTCGGCCCTAATCTGGCCCTACGAGCAGTACTTC.

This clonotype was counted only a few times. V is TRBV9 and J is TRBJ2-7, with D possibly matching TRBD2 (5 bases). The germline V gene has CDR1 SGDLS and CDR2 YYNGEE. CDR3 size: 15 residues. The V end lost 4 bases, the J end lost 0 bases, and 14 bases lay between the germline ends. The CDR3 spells CASSPGSGGSYEQYF. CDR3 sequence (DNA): TGTGCCAGCAGCCCGGGGAGCGGAGGCTCCTACGAGCAGTACTTC.

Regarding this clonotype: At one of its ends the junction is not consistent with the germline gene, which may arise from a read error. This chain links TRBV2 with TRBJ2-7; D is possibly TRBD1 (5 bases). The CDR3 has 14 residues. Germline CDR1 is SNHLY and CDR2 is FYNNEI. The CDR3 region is CASSAIAGYGERYF. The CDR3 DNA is TGTGCCAGCAGTGCGATTGCAGGGTACGGCGAGCGGTACTTC.

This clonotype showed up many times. CDR3: CSVGDSLGNQPQHF. In DNA, the CDR3 is TGCAGCGTTGGAGACAGCTTGGGCAATCAGCCCCAGCATTTT. The V gene is TRBV29-1, the J gene TRBJ1-5, with D possibly TRBD1 on 5 matching bases. CDR3 length: 14 amino acids. The V gene lost 4 bases and the J gene lost 2 bases, with 12 bases spanning the gap. CDR1 is SQVTM, CDR2 ANQGSEA, per germline.

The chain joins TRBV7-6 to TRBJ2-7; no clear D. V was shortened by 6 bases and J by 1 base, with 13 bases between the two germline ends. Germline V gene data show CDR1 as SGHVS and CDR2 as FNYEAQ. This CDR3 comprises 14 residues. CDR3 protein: CASSAATASYEQYF. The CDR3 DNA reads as TGTGCCAGCAGTGCCGCGACGGCTTCCTACGAGCAGTACTTC. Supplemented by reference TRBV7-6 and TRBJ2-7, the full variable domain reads GAGVSQSPRYKVTKRGQDVALRCDPISGHVSLYWYRQALGQGPEFLTYFNYEAQQDKSGLPNDRFSAERPEGSISTLTIQRTEQRDSAMYRCASSAATASYEQYFGPGTRLTVT.

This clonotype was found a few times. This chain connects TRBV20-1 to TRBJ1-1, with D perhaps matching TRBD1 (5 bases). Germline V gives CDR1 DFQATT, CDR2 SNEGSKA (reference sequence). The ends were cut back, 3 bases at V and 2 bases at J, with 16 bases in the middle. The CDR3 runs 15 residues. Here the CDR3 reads CSASGRTSLNTEAFF. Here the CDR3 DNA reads TGCAGTGCTAGTGGTAGGACATCCCTTAACACTGAAGCTTTCTTT.

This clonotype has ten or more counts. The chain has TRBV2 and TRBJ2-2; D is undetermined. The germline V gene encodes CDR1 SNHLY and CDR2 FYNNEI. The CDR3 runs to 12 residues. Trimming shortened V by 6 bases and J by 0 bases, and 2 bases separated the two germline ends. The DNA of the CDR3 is TGTGCCAGCAGGACGAACACCGGGGAGCTGTTTTTT. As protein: CASRTNTGELFF.

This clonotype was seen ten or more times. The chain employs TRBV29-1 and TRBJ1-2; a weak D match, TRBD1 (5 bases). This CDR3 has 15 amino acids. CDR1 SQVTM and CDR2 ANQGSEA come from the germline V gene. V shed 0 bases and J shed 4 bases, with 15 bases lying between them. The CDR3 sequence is CSVEEGVGRRYGYTF. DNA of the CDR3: TGCAGCGTTGAAGAAGGGGTCGGGCGGCGCTATGGCTACACCTTC.

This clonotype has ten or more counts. CDR3 region: CATRATGGNQPQHF. The CDR3 DNA reads TGTGCCACCCGAGCTACAGGGGGCAATCAGCCCCAGCATTTT. The chain links TRBV24-1 to TRBJ1-5; 7 bases line up with TRBD1. CDR1 and CDR2 (germline): KGHDR, SFDVKD. The CDR3 is 14 residues long. V lost 9 bases to trimming and J lost 2 bases; unmatched junction nucleotides: 6.

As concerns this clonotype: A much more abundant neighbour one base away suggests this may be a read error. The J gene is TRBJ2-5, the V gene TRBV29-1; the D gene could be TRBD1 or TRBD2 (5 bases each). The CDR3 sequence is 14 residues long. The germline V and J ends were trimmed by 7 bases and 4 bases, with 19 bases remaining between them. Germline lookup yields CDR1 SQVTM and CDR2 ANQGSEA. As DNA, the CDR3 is TGCAGCGCCCGGACAAGAGGAGGCCCAGAGACCCAGTACTTC. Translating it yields CSARTRGGPETQYF.

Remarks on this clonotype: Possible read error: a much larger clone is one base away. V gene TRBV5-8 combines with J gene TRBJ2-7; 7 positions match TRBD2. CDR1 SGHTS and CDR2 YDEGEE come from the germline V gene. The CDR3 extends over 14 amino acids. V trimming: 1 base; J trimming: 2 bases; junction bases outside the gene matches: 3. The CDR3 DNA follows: TGTGCCAGCAGCTTGCCTAGCGGAACCTACGAGCAGTACTTC. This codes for CASSLPSGTYEQYF.

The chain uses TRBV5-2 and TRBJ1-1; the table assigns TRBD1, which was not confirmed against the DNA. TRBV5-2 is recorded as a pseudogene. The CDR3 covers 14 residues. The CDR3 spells CASKLGPAATEAFF. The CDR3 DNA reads TGTGCCAGCAAACTTGGCCCGGCGGCGACTGAAGCTTTCTTT.

The CDR3 coding sequence is TGTGCCAGCAGCTTAGGACAGGGTATGGAGTATGGCTACACCTTC. It codes for CASSLGQGMEYGYTF. The chain combines TRBV7-9 with TRBJ1-2; 7 bases are shared with TRBD1. This CDR3 has 15 amino acids. Germline V gene sequence: CDR1 SEHNR, CDR2 FQNEAQ (reference sequence). V was clipped by 1 base and J by 5 bases; unmatched bases: 7.

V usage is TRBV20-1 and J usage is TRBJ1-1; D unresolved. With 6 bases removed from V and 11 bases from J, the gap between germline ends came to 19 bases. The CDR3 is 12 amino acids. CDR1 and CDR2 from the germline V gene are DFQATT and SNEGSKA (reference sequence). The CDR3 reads CSAAPVVLRAFF. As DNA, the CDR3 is TGCAGTGCCGCCCCGGTAGTCTTAAGGGCTTTCTTT.

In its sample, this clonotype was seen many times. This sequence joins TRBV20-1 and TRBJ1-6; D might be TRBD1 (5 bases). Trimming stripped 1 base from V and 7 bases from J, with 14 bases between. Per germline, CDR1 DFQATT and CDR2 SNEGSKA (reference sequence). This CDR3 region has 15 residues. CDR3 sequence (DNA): TGCAGTGCTAGAGTGACCGAGACAGTCAATTCACCCCTCCACTTT. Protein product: CSARVTETVNSPLHF.